Listed here are 7 T cell receptor beta chains from one sample, sequenced in a study of OX40 agonist ivuxolimab in advanced cancers. Method: immunoSEQ multiplex PCR; TCRdb's copy keeps in-frame clones and lacks some. The repertoire has 50,000 to 65,000 clones, about nine tenths of them found once; the top ten carry roughly 6.7%. Sequencing used CD4+ or CD8+ T cells sorted from blood, obtained in a trial of the OX40 agonist ivuxolimab. These receptors originate from an adult with an advanced solid tumor such as melanoma, head and neck, liver or kidney cancer.

This clone was observed a few times. The CDR3 sequence: CASSEARGGLAEAFF. CDR3 coding DNA: TGTGCCAGCAGTGAAGCAAGGGGCGGGCTGGCTGAAGCTTTCTTT. This chain links TRBV2 with TRBJ1-1; TRBD1 is a possible D gene (5 bases). Germline V gene data show CDR1 as SNHLY and CDR2 as FYNNEI. CDR3 length: 15 residues. Trimming removed 0 bases from V and 6 bases from J, with 14 bases in between.

This chain joins TRBV10-3 and TRBJ2-3; 8 bases are a match to TRBD1. Germline V gene data show CDR1 as ENHRY and CDR2 as SYGVKD. The CDR3 spans 18 residues. The junction had 17 bases not matched to a gene; V was cut back by 3 bases and J by 6 bases. CDR3 protein: CAISDPLPGQGGIDTQYF. In nucleotides, the CDR3 is TGTGCCATCAGTGACCCCCTTCCTGGACAGGGAGGTATTGATACGCAGTATTTT.

The chain carries TRBV30 and TRBJ1-2; no clear D. The CDR3 totals 13 residues. Trimming took 2 bases from V and 5 from J, leaving 12 bases between them. Germline V lookup: CDR1 GTSNPN, CDR2 SVGIG (reference sequence). The chain's CDR3 is CAWSPLTDYGYTF. CDR3 DNA: TGTGCCTGGAGTCCCCTTACAGATTATGGCTACACCTTC.

The V call is TRBV6-6, the J call TRBJ2-2; TRBD2 might be the D (7 bases). The germline gives CDR1 MNHNY, CDR2 SVGAGI (reference sequence). This CDR3 is 16 amino acids long. V was shortened by 1 base and J by 4 bases, with 13 bases between the two germline ends. The CDR3: CASSYLGGPGTGELFF. The CDR3, as DNA: TGTGCCAGCAGTTACTTGGGGGGGCCGGGCACCGGGGAGCTGTTTTTT.

The gene calls are TRBV5-1 and TRBJ1-1; tentative D call: TRBD1 (6 bases). Per the germline V gene, CDR1 is SGHRS and CDR2 is YFSETQ. V dropped 1 base and J dropped 0 bases, with 25 bases sitting between them. This CDR3 has 20 amino acids. CDR3 region: CASSLLGDALPTGLNTEAFF. The CDR3, as DNA: TGCGCCAGCAGCTTGTTGGGGGACGCATTACCGACAGGCCTGAACACTGAAGCTTTCTTT.

This sequence joins TRBV30 and TRBJ2-1, with 7 nucleotides matching TRBD1. V lost 5 bases and J lost 4; bases outside the gene matches: 17. Germline CDR1 GTSNPN, CDR2 SVGIG (reference sequence). The CDR3 runs to 17 residues. The CDR3 reads CAWGSRTGNFGYNEQFF. The CDR3 DNA sequence: TGTGCCTGGGGTTCCCGGACAGGCAATTTCGGATACAATGAGCAGTTCTTC. The full variable domain, with the rest looked up from reference TRBV30 and TRBJ2-1, is SQTIHQWPATLVQPVGSPLSLECTVEGTSNPNLYWYRQAAGRGLQLLFYSVGIGQISSEVPQNLSASRPQDRQFILSSKKLLLSDSGFYLCAWGSRTGNFGYNEQFFGPGTRLTVL.

The genes are TRBV5-5 and TRBJ1-3, with TRBD1 as a possible D gene (6 bases). Trimming took off 7 bases at V and 0 bases at J, with 14 bases between the two ends. This CDR3 has 15 residues. CDR1 and CDR2 from the germline V gene are SGHKS and YYEKEE (reference sequence). In nucleotides, the CDR3 is TGTGCCAGCGGCCCGAAAGGGGGCTCTGGAAACACCATATATTTT. It yields the protein CASGPKGGSGNTIYF. The full variable domain, with the rest looked up from reference TRBV5-5 and TRBJ1-3, is DAGVTQSPTHLIKTRGQQVTLRCSPISGHKSVSWYQQVLGQGPQFIFQYYEKEERGRGNFPDRFSARQFPNYSSELNVNALLLGDSALYLCASGPKGGSGNTIYFGEGSWLTVV.